This T cell receptor beta chain emerged from a study of T cells in tumors after PD-1 blockade. Study-wide context: Patients had no prior checkpoint blockade, systemic immunosuppressants, or anti-cancer therapy within 4 weeks. A subset received ongoing vismodegib 150 mg daily alongside anti-PD-1 therapy. On average, peripheral blood gave more than 100,000 TCR templates and 35,000 to 40,000 unique clonotypes.

Genomic DNA template from tumor biopsies or peripheral blood, about 600 ng to 6,500 ng input. Profiled with immunoSEQ multiplex PCR; TCRdb holds only in-frame clones, not every one. The sample has approximately 50,000 clones, around 80% seen once. Germline CDR1 and CDR2: SNHLY and FYNNEI. The CDR3 is 12 amino acids. V lost 10 bases and J 4 bases, leaving 14 bases between the germline ends. This sequence originates from a human donor with advanced basal cell or squamous cell carcinoma (not recorded which). Sequencing was performed on PBMCs, taken before anti-PD-1 therapy. The chain carries TRBV2 and TRBJ2-7, with D possibly TRBD1 on 5 matching bases. The CDR3 is CAIQPRAYEQYF. The CDR3 DNA sequence: TGTGCCATCCAACCCAGGGCATACGAGCAGTACTTC.